The next 13 T cell receptor beta chains were all read from a single sample in a study of T-cell memory formation after mild COVID-19. One entry per CDR3 protein, called by TCRdb with MiXCR from the 5' RACE reads. This sample yields a few hundred thousand distinct CDR3 sequences, of which roughly 22% are seen a single time; under 8.5% belongs to the top ten. The sample comprised PBMCs or a T cell subset sorted from them (not recorded which). The receptors originated from an adult woman who had mild COVID-19 (a few samples of this study predate the infection). Cell type and time point are not known.

This clonotype was seen a few times. V is TRBV5-7 and J is TRBJ2-3, with 8 bases fitting TRBD2. TRBV5-7 carries the ORF label, with uncertain function. Germline trimming cut 6 bases from V and 0 bases from J; bases unmatched to any gene: 18. The length of the CDR3 is 19 residues. The CDR3 DNA is TGTGCCAGCAACCCATACTCCGATCGGGCTAGCGGGAGCACAGATACGCAGTATTTT. Translated: CASNPYSDRASGSTDTQYF.

In its sample, this clonotype was seen a few times. The chain has TRBV15 and TRBJ2-2, with TRBD1 matching over 7 bases. The CDR3 extends over 21 amino acids. The V segment lost 0 bases and the J segment 4 bases; nucleotides outside the gene matches: 20. Germline-derived CDR1 and CDR2 are LNHNV and YYDKDF (reference sequence). CDR3: CATSRDGGSFLGNRGTGELFF. The CDR3 nucleotides are TGTGCCACCAGCAGAGATGGGGGATCGTTTCTGGGAAACAGGGGCACCGGGGAGCTGTTTTTT. Looking up the rest from reference TRBV15 and TRBJ2-2 gives the full variable domain: DAMVIQNPRYQVTQFGKPVTLSCSQTLNHNVMYWYQQKSSQAPKLLFHYYDKDFNNEADTPDNFQSRRPNTSFCFLDIRSPGLGDTAMYLCATSRDGGSFLGNRGTGELFFGEGSRLTVL.

This clonotype was recorded a few times. CDR3 sequence reads: CASSRYNGGPNTEAFF. As DNA, the CDR3 is TGTGCCAGCTCACGATACAACGGGGGACCGAACACTGAAGCTTTCTTT. The V and J genes are TRBV18 and TRBJ1-1, with D possibly TRBD1 on 5 matching bases. This CDR3 spans 16 amino acids. The V end lost 4 bases, the J end lost 1 base, and 16 bases lay between the germline ends. Per the germline V gene, CDR1 is KGHSH and CDR2 is LQKENI.

Many counts were recorded for this clonotype. The rearrangement links TRBV28 to TRBJ2-3; TRBD2 might be the D (6 bases). V was trimmed by 8 bases and J by 0 bases, leaving 12 bases between them. The germline V gene has CDR1 MDHEN and CDR2 SYDVKM. The CDR3 spans 14 residues. CDR3 coding DNA: TGTGCCAGCTTTGGAGGGACGAGCACAGATACGCAGTATTTT. Encoded protein: CASFGGTSTDTQYF.

V gene TRBV12-3 or TRBV12-4 combines with J gene TRBJ2-1; no clear D. V was shortened by 6 bases and J by 0 bases, with 12 bases between the two germline ends. This CDR3 comprises 15 residues. CDR3 residues: CASSLAMSSYNEQFF. DNA of the CDR3: TGTGCCAGCAGCCTCGCCATGAGCTCCTACAATGAGCAGTTCTTC.

This clonotype occurred a few times. J is TRBJ2-5 and V is TRBV11-2; a possible D gene is TRBD2 (6 bases). The germline V gene encodes CDR1 SGHAT and CDR2 FQNNGV. Trimming took 1 base from V and 0 from J, leaving 6 bases between them. The CDR3 sequence is 14 residues long. Written as DNA, the CDR3 is TGTGCCAGCAGCTTAGGGGGGGACCAAGAGACCCAGTACTTC. Its translation is CASSLGGDQETQYF.

This clonotype was observed a handful of times. This chain joins TRBV7-9 and TRBJ2-2; 9 bases fit TRBD2. The CDR3 consists of 16 residues. Germline trimming cut 2 bases from V and 3 bases from J; bases unmatched to any gene: 4. The germline CDR1 and CDR2 sequences are SEHNR and FQNEAQ (reference sequence). The CDR3 sequence: CASSLPSGRHTGELFF. CDR3 nucleotide sequence: TGTGCCAGCAGCTTACCGAGCGGGAGGCACACCGGGGAGCTGTTTTTT.

The chain joins TRBV18 to TRBJ2-2, with no clear D. Deletions cut 0 bases from V and 6 bases from J, with 2 bases between. The CDR3 loop spans 12 amino acids. CDR1 is KGHSH, CDR2 LQKENI, per germline. This CDR3 reads CASSPPAGELFF. The CDR3 DNA reads TGTGCCAGCTCACCACCGGCCGGGGAGCTGTTTTTT.

This sequence joins TRBV7-2 and TRBJ1-1; possibly TRBD1 for D (6 bases). The V end lost 4 bases, the J end lost 3 bases, and 12 bases lay between the germline ends. The CDR3 totals 14 residues. Germline V gene lookup returns CDR1 SGHTA and CDR2 FQGNSA. CDR3 DNA: TGTGCCAGCAGCTCAGGACAGACCCACACTGAAGCTTTCTTT. This gives the protein CASSSGQTHTEAFF.

This clonotype showed up just a few times. The chain combines TRBV6-5 with TRBJ1-1; 8 bases agree with TRBD1. The CDR3 spans 14 residues. CDR1 and CDR2 from the germline V gene are MNHEY and SVGAGI. V lost 0 bases and J lost 7; bases outside the gene matches: 4. The CDR3 region is CASSYSPGTGEAFF. CDR3 in DNA: TGTGCCAGCAGTTACTCGCCCGGGACAGGTGAAGCTTTCTTT.

A few counts support this clonotype. The chain joins TRBV7-9 to TRBJ2-7, with TRBD1 identical over 8 bases. The CDR3 is made up of 16 amino acids. Germline CDR1 reads SEHNR; CDR2 reads FQNEAQ (reference sequence). Trimming cost V 5 bases and J 2 bases; bases outside gene matches: 11. CDR3 in amino acids: CASSPASGQDAYEQYF. Here the CDR3 DNA reads TGTGCCAGCAGCCCAGCCTCGGGACAGGACGCCTACGAGCAGTACTTC.

The V call is TRBV24-1, the J call TRBJ2-1; D is undetermined. This CDR3 contains 16 residues. Trimming took off 3 bases at V and 8 bases at J, with 19 bases between the two ends. Germline assignment: CDR1 KGHDR and CDR2 SFDVKD. Written as DNA, the CDR3 is TGTGCCACCAGTGATATGGTTGCCTCGGCCCTGGATGAGCAGTTCTTC. This encodes CATSDMVASALDEQFF.

This clonotype has at least ten counts. The chain uses TRBV6-2 or TRBV6-3 and TRBJ2-1; 7 nucleotides match TRBD1. From germline, CDR1 is MNHEY and CDR2 SVGEGT. Trimming cost V 4 bases and J 3 bases; bases outside gene matches: 3. CDR3 length: 14 residues. The CDR3 sequence is CASSFRGNYNEQFF. The CDR3 DNA sequence: TGTGCCAGCAGTTTCAGGGGGAACTACAATGAGCAGTTCTTC.